Sequencing of this TCR beta chain was carried out in a study of siplizumab effects on memory and regulatory T cells. Study outcomes and limitations: Where siplizumab was present, mappable alloreactive CD4+ clones averaged 68.8% Treg-derived, compared with approximately 25% in controls. Assignment of a naive or memory phenotype failed for roughly 80-97% of the proliferating CD4+ or CD8+ clones. The alloresponse seemed to draw substantially on naive T cells, which appeared more diverse than memory cells.

Each sample yielded around 10^5 assayed TCR templates. This table comes from immunoSEQ multiplex PCR, and its TCRdb copy is limited to in-frame clones, with some not included. Of around 83,000 clones listed, more than 80% are singletons. Per the germline V gene, CDR1 is MNHNS and CDR2 is SASEGT. V shed 6 bases, J shed 2 bases, and the junction held 7 bases outside the gene matches. The CDR3 has 15 amino acids. As to this clone: Its antigen is undetermined.

Specimen: CD4+ T cells sorted from blood. The receptor was isolated from a human donor in good health. The genes are TRBV6-1 and TRBJ2-3; 8 nucleotides align to TRBD2. This chain's CDR3 is CASSPGGGVTDTQYF. The CDR3 DNA sequence: TGTGCCAGCAGCCCGGGAGGGGGTGTCACAGATACGCAGTATTTT.